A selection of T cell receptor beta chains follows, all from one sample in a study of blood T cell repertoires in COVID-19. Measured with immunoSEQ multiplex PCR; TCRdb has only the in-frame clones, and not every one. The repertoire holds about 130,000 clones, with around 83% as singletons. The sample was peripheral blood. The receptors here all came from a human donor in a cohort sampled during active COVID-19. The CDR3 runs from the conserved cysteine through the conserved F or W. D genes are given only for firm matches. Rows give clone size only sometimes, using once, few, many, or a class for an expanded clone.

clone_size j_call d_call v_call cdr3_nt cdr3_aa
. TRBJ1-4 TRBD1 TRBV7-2 TGTGCCAGCAGCTTATTTGGCACAGGGGTCAATGAAAAACTGTTTTTT CASSLFGTGVNEKLFF
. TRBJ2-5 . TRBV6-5 TGTGCCAGCAGTTACGGGAGACGGCGAATGGAGACCCAGTACTTC CASSYGRRRMETQYF
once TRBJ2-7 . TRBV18 TGTGCCAGCTCATACAAAACCCACTACGAGCAGTACTTC CASSYKTHYEQYF
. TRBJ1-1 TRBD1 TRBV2 TGTGCCAGCAGCCGACAGGGAGACACTGAAGCTTTCTTT CASSRQGDTEAFF
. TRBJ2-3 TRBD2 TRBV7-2 TGTGCCAGCAGCTTAGCTCCTAGCGGGGGGGCATGGTCAGATACGCAGTATTTT CASSLAPSGGAWSDTQYF
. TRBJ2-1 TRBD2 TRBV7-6 TGTGCCAGCAGCTTAGTAGCGGGAGAGTTTCTGAATGAGCAGTTCTTC CASSLVAGEFLNEQFF
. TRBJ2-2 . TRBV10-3 TGTGCCATCAGTGATCAGGCAGGGTCCACCGGGGAGCTGTTTTTT CAISDQAGSTGELFF
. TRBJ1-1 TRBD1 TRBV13 TGTGCCAGCAGCTTTTATTCCGGGACAGGGGGCCGCCCGTTCACTGAAGCTTTCTTT CASSFYSGTGGRPFTEAFF
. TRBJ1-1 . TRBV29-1 TGCAGTCTGGCGGTCTCACAGAACACTGAAGCTTTCTTT CSLAVSQNTEAFF
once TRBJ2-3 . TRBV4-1 TGCGCCAGCAGCCACCCCGGGATACCCGCGCAGTATTTT CASSHPGIPAQYF
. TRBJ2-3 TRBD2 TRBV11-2 TGTGCCAGCAGCCACCTGGGTAGCGGGAGCTCAGATACGCAGTATTTT CASSHLGSGSSDTQYF
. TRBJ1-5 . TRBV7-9 TGTGCCAGCAGCTTAGTGATTTCGGACTCGGGGGATCAGCCCCAGCATTTT CASSLVISDSGDQPQHF
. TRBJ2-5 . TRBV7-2 TGTGCCAGCAGCCCCCCGCCGGGACTCAAAGAGACCCAGTACTTC CASSPPPGLKETQYF
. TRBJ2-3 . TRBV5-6 TGTGCCAGCAGCCCGAGACTAGTCACGGACACAGATACGCAGTATTTT CASSPRLVTDTDTQYF
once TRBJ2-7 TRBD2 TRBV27 TGTGCCAGCAGAACGACTAGCGGGGGGCCCTACGAGCAGTACTTC CASRTTSGGPYEQYF
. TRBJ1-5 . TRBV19 TGTGCCAGTAGTATAGTCTCCCAGCCCCAGCATTTT CASSIVSQPQHF
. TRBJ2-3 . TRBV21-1 TGTGCCAGCAGCCACCGACTAGCGGATAGCACAGATACGCAGTATTTT CASSHRLADSTDTQYF
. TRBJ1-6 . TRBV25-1 TGTGCCAGCAGTGCCCCGGCGGGTGTTTCACCCCTCCACTTT CASSAPAGVSPLHF
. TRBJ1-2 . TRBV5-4 TGTGCCAGCAGTCGAGGGTCTTCCTATGGCTACACCTTC CASSRGSSYGYTF
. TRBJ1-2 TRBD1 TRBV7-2 TGTGCCAGCAGCTTTCGCAAAGGACAGGATAATGGCTACACCTTC CASSFRKGQDNGYTF
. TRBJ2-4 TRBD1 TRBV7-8 TGTGCCAGCAGCTTAATGTCAGGGGGTCCCAAAAACATTCAGTACTTC CASSLMSGGPKNIQYF
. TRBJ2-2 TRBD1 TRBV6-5 TGTGCCAGGGGGACAGGGATGAACACCGGGGAGCTGTTTTTT CARGTGMNTGELFF
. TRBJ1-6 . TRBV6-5 TGTGCCAGCAAAACAGGGAGTTCACCCCTCCACTTT CASKTGSSPLHF
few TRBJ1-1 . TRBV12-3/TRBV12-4 TGTGCCAGCAGTGACCGCAGGGGATGGGGAGCTTTCTTT CASSDRRGWGAFF
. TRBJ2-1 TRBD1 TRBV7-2 TGTGCCAGCAGCTCCGACAGGGTCGATGAGCAGTTCTTC CASSSDRVDEQFF
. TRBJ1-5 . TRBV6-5 TGTGCCAGCAGTTACTCACTAAATCAGCCCCAGCATTTT CASSYSLNQPQHF
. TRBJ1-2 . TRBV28 TGTGCCAGCAGTTTGGGGGGGCGGGACGGACTCTATGGCTACACCTTC CASSLGGRDGLYGYTF
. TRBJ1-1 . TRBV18 TGTGCCAGCTCATCCGACAGGCGGCCCCTGAACACTGAAGCTTTCTTT CASSSDRRPLNTEAFF
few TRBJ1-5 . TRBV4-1 TGCGCCAGCAGCCAAGAATCGCAGGGTATTAGCAATCAGCCCCAGCATTTT CASSQESQGISNQPQHF
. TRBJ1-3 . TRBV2 TGTGCCAGCGGGGGGGACGGTGGAAACACCATATATTTT CASGGDGGNTIYF
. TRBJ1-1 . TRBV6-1 TGTGCCAGCAGTGAAGCAGGCAGGGGCAGTCTGAACACTGAAGCTTTCTTT CASSEAGRGSLNTEAFF
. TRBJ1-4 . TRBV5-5 TGTGCCAGCAGCCGGGATCCATGGGCTAATGAAAAACTGTTTTTT CASSRDPWANEKLFF
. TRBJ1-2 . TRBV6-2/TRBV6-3 TGTGCCAGCAGTCAGGGGTGGGGCTACACCTTC CASSQGWGYTF
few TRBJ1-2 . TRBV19 TGTGCCAGTAGCAGACAGACGCTCCCTCTTAACTATGGCTACACCTTC CASSRQTLPLNYGYTF
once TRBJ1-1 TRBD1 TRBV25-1 TGTGCCAGCAGTGAATACGGAGTAGGACAGGGGGTAGGAGCTTTCTTT CASSEYGVGQGVGAFF
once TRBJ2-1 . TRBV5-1 TGCGCCAGCAGCTTGGCCCCGGTCCGTTCCTACAATGAGCAGTTCTTC CASSLAPVRSYNEQFF
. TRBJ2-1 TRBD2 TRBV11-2 TGTGCCAGCAGCTTAGAAAGCGGGAGGGCCAATGAGCAGTTCTTC CASSLESGRANEQFF
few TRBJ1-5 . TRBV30 TGTGCCTGGAGGCATTCAGGGAATAGCAATCAGCCCCAGCATTTT CAWRHSGNSNQPQHF
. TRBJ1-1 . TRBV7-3 TGTGCCAGCAGCTTCAGAATTAACACTGAAGCTTTCTTT CASSFRINTEAFF
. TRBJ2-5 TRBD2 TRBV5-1 TGCGCCAGCAGCTTGGGGCTAGCGGGGGGAGAGACCCAGTACTTC CASSLGLAGGETQYF
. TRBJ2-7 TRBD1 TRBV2 TGTGCCAGCAGTGCCGGGACAGGGGCATACGAGCAGTACTTC CASSAGTGAYEQYF
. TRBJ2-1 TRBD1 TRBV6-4 TGTGCCACCCGACAGGGGGGCTCCTACAATGAGCAGTTCTTC CATRQGGSYNEQFF
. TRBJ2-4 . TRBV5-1 TGCGCCAGCAGCCGCACAGGGACCCCTGAAAACATTCAGTACTTC CASSRTGTPENIQYF
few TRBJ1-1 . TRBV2 TGTGCCAGCAGGCGTCTCACTGAAGCTTTCTTT CASRRLTEAFF
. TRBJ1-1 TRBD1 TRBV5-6 TGTGCCAGCAGCCGCGACAGGGGAAAAGCTTTCTTT CASSRDRGKAFF
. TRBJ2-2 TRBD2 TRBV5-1 TGCGCCAGCAACGGACTAGCGGGGGGTAAAGACGGGGAGCTGTTTTTT CASNGLAGGKDGELFF